The next 27 T cell receptor beta chains were all read from a single sample in a study of shared clonotypes between healthy human individuals. Assay: immunoSEQ multiplex PCR; the TCRdb copy retains only in-frame clones and omits some. This sample yields approximately 500,000 clones, of which 79% are seen a single time; over 10% belongs to the top ten. The specimen was PBMCs. All receptors derive from a middle-aged woman in good health. Some clones in this sample may be carry-over from other donors' samples.

This clone was counted between two and nine times. V and J are TRBV4-2 and TRBJ1-5; TRBD1 is a possible D gene (6 bases). The CDR3 length is 13 residues. CDR1 and CDR2 (germline): LGHNA, YNFKEQ. Trimming stripped 2 bases from V and 6 bases from J, with 8 bases between. The CDR3 DNA sequence: TGTGCCAGCAGCCAAACAGGGATTCAGCCCCAGCATTTT. It specifies CASSQTGIQPQHF.

The chain links TRBV6-5 to TRBJ2-7; D gene unclear. CDR1 is MNHEY, CDR2 SVGAGI, per germline. V shed 0 bases and J shed 6 bases, with 9 bases lying between them. The CDR3 length is 13 residues. CDR3 sequence (DNA): TGTGCCAGCAGTTACTCGAGTGGTCGCGAGCAGTACTTC. This encodes CASSYSSGREQYF.

The chain combines TRBV27 with TRBJ1-2; 10 bases are a match to TRBD1. The V segment lost 4 bases and the J segment 4 bases; nucleotides outside the gene matches: 6. Germline V CDR1 and CDR2: MNHEY, SMNVEV (reference sequence). This CDR3 spans 15 amino acids. CDR3 in amino acids: CASSSPGTGVYGYTF. In nucleotides, the CDR3 is TGTGCCAGCAGTTCTCCCGGGACAGGGGTCTATGGCTACACCTTC.

As for this clone: One end of the junction does not line up with germline, which may come from a read error. V and J are TRBV5-6 and TRBJ2-1, with a tentative D call TRBD2 (5 bases). The CDR3 consists of 11 residues. CDR1 SGHDT and CDR2 YYEEEE come from the germline V gene. CDR3: CASSGRGRWVF. Here the CDR3 DNA reads TGTGCCAGCAGCGGACGGGGTCGTTGGGTCTTC.

In DNA, the CDR3 is TGTGCCAGCAGTGAAGCGCTGGTAGCGGGAAAAGAGACCCAGTACTTC. Protein sequence: CASSEALVAGKETQYF. The chain recombines TRBV2 with TRBJ2-5; 8 nucleotides agree with TRBD2. The CDR3 consists of 16 residues. Germline CDR1 is SNHLY and CDR2 is FYNNEI. The V segment lost 0 bases and the J segment 3 bases; nucleotides outside the gene matches: 6.

The gene calls are TRBV4-3 and TRBJ1-3; 7 nucleotides agree with TRBD1. Germline CDR1 is LGHNA and CDR2 is YSLEER. The CDR3 contains 16 residues. J was trimmed by 3 bases and V by 0 bases; bases with no gene match: 5. This CDR3 is CASSQDRGIIGNTIYF. The DNA of the CDR3 is TGCGCCAGCAGCCAAGACAGGGGGATCATTGGAAACACCATATATTTT.

This clone was picked up one time. The gene calls are TRBV11-2 and TRBJ2-1; D uncertain. The CDR3 length is 13 residues. With 3 bases removed from V and 3 bases from J, the gap between germline ends came to 6 bases. CDR1 is SGHAT and CDR2 is FQNNGV in the germline V gene. The DNA for the CDR3 is TGTGCCAGCAGCTTTTGGGACTACAATGAGCAGTTCTTC. It translates to CASSFWDYNEQFF.

The chain carries TRBV30 and TRBJ2-7; unclear D gene. The V end was cut by 0 bases, the J end by 2 bases, with 8 bases between. CDR3 size: 13 residues. Germline lookup yields CDR1 GTSNPN and CDR2 SVGIG (reference sequence). In DNA form, the CDR3 reads TGTGCCTGGAGTGTAGCCGGTCCCTACGAGCAGTACTTC. This encodes CAWSVAGPYEQYF. Together with reference TRBV30 and TRBJ2-7, the CDR3 gives the full variable domain: SQTIHQWPATLVQPVGSPLSLECTVEGTSNPNLYWYRQAAGRGLQLLFYSVGIGQISSEVPQNLSASRPQDRQFILSSKKLLLSDSGFYLCAWSVAGPYEQYFGPGTRLTVT.

Concerning this clone: The sample holds other DNA sequences that translate to the same CDR3. The rearrangement uses TRBV27 and TRBJ2-4; tentatively, D is TRBD2 (6 bases). Trimming shortened V by 2 bases and J by 7 bases, and 12 bases separated the two germline ends. This CDR3 spans 14 amino acids. Germline loops: CDR1 MNHEY, CDR2 SMNVEV (reference sequence). CDR3: CASSLGTFPNIQYF. CDR3 in DNA: TGTGCCAGCAGTTTAGGGACTTTCCCGAACATTCAGTACTTC.

The chain couples TRBV5-1 to TRBJ2-1; D may be TRBD1 (5 bases). CDR1 and CDR2 (germline): SGHRS, YFSETQ. The CDR3 extends over 15 amino acids. V lost 4 bases to trimming and J lost 12 bases, with 23 bases between them. CDR3 DNA sequence: TGCGCCAGCAGCGATATGGGGCAGCAGGCTTTTGGGCAGTTCTTC. Protein product: CASSDMGQQAFGQFF.

The chain joins TRBV5-1 to TRBJ1-2, with 8 nucleotides matching TRBD1. Germline CDR1 and CDR2: SGHRS and YFSETQ. The CDR3 covers 14 residues. Losses at the gene ends were 4 bases for V and 3 bases for J; bases not matched to a gene: 5. The CDR3 DNA reads TGCGCCAGCAGCCTGGGACAGGCCGACTATGGCTACACCTTC. Its protein product is CASSLGQADYGYTF.

This chain joins TRBV4-3 and TRBJ2-5; 9 positions match TRBD2. Trimming at V came to 1 base and at J to 3 bases, leaving 0 bases not matched to a gene. This CDR3 is 14 amino acids long. Germline CDR1 and CDR2: LGHNA and YSLEER. The CDR3 DNA reads as TGCGCCAGCAGCCAAGGACTAGCGGAAGAGACCCAGTACTTC. This translates into CASSQGLAEETQYF.

This chain connects TRBV4-3 to TRBJ2-5; 8 bases map to TRBD2. This CDR3 is 15 amino acids long. Germline V gene sequence: CDR1 LGHNA, CDR2 YSLEER. The V and J ends lost 3 bases and 5 bases, in that order; junction bases with no gene match: 8. CDR3 in amino acids: CASSQTGRAEETQYF. The CDR3 DNA sequence: TGCGCCAGCAGCCAGACCGGGAGGGCCGAGGAGACCCAGTACTTC.

The chain couples TRBV28 to TRBJ1-5; D perhaps matches TRBD1 (6 bases). The CDR3 consists of 13 residues. The germline V and J ends were trimmed by 7 bases and 6 bases, with 13 bases remaining between them. Germline CDR1 and CDR2: MDHEN and SYDVKM. Here the CDR3 reads CASKVVRGQPQHF. CDR3 DNA sequence: TGTGCCAGCAAGGTAGTCAGGGGTCAGCCCCAGCATTTT.

This sequence joins TRBV5-4 and TRBJ2-2; possible D gene TRBD2, 6 bases. Germline V gene sequence: CDR1 SGHNT, CDR2 YYREEE (reference sequence). The V and J ends lost 3 bases and 4 bases respectively, with 16 bases between them. This CDR3 has 16 residues. The CDR3 is CASSSRGGFSTGELFF. Written as DNA, the CDR3 is TGTGCCAGCAGCTCGCGGGGAGGTTTCTCCACCGGGGAGCTGTTTTTT.

This chain uses TRBV11-2 with TRBJ2-7, with D unresolved. The CDR3 is 14 residues long. CDR1 SGHAT and CDR2 FQNNGV come from the germline V gene. With 1 base removed from V and 2 bases from J, the gap between germline ends came to 9 bases. CDR3: CASSLGSLAYEQYF. CDR3 DNA: TGTGCCAGCAGCTTAGGTTCCCTAGCCTACGAGCAGTACTTC.

The chain couples TRBV5-6 to TRBJ2-2; 11 nucleotides match TRBD1. V trimming: 1 base; J trimming: 9 bases; junction bases outside the gene matches: 5. CDR1 and CDR2 from the germline V gene are SGHDT and YYEEEE. The CDR3 has 15 residues. The CDR3 sequence: CASSLSGTGGRELFF. CDR3 nucleotide sequence: TGTGCCAGCAGCTTGTCGGGGACAGGGGGACGGGAGCTGTTTTTT.

This clone has a single count. V gene TRBV10-1 combines with J gene TRBJ2-3; 9 bases align to TRBD2. Trimming cost V 1 base and J 5 bases; bases outside gene matches: 19. The CDR3 is made up of 20 amino acids. CDR1 is WNHNN and CDR2 is SYGVQD in the germline V gene (reference sequence). CDR3 region: CASSEYRIAGDLTQEDTQYF. The CDR3 DNA reads TGCGCCAGCAGTGAGTACCGGATAGCGGGAGATTTAACCCAGGAAGATACGCAGTATTTT.

This clone was seen a few times. The V call is TRBV7-9, the J call TRBJ2-1; D may be TRBD2 (6 bases). CDR1 SEHNR and CDR2 FQNEAQ come from the germline V gene (reference sequence). The V and J ends lost 5 bases and 10 bases respectively, with 18 bases between them. This CDR3 region has 14 residues. The CDR3 nucleotides read TGTGCCAGCAGCCACCGGGCGGGGAGAGGAGAGCAGTTCTTC. Translating it yields CASSHRAGRGEQFF.

J is TRBJ1-5 and V is TRBV28; D uncertain. Trimming stripped 5 bases from V and 2 bases from J, with 25 bases between. The germline gives CDR1 MDHEN, CDR2 SYDVKM. The CDR3 length is 19 residues. The CDR3 DNA reads as TGTGCCAGCAGTCCGTGGACTCTAAGGAGCTCGGGCGGCAATCAGCCCCAGCATTTT. Residues: CASSPWTLRSSGGNQPQHF. The whole variable domain, remainder taken from reference TRBV28 and TRBJ1-5, is DVKVTQSSRYLVKRTGEKVFLECVQDMDHENMFWYRQDPGLGLRLIYFSYDVKMKEKGDIPEGYSVSREKKERFSLILESASTNQTSMYLCASSPWTLRSSGGNQPQHFGDGTRLSIL.

V usage is TRBV9 and J usage is TRBJ1-2; 7 nucleotides line up with TRBD1. The CDR3 consists of 20 residues. Per the germline V gene, CDR1 is SGDLS and CDR2 is YYNGEE. The V segment lost 3 bases and the J segment 5 bases; nucleotides outside the gene matches: 25. The CDR3 DNA follows: TGTGCCAGCAGCGCCCCCATGGAGGGGACAGCCCCGCGCAACTATTATGGCTACACCTTC. Translated: CASSAPMEGTAPRNYYGYTF.

A few counts support this clone. The V and J genes are TRBV2 and TRBJ1-2; a weak D match, TRBD1 (5 bases). Germline lookup yields CDR1 SNHLY and CDR2 FYNNEI. Trimming pared 3 bases from V and 8 bases from J, leaving 19 bases between. The CDR3 has 15 amino acids. The CDR3 nucleotides are TGTGCCAGCAGTGATGTGACAGTCCTACGGTTGGGCTACACCTTC. This gives the protein CASSDVTVLRLGYTF.

Written as DNA, the CDR3 is TGTGCCATCAGTCGGGACTTACAAGAGACCCAGTACTTC. The encoded protein is CAISRDLQETQYF. The genes are TRBV10-3 and TRBJ2-5; maybe TRBD2 (6 bases). V lost 5 bases and J 2 bases, leaving 9 bases between the germline ends. The CDR3 spans 13 residues. CDR1 is ENHRY and CDR2 is SYGVKD in the germline V gene.

V usage is TRBV7-9 and J usage is TRBJ1-4; D perhaps matches TRBD1 (5 bases). From germline, CDR1 is SEHNR and CDR2 FQNEAQ (reference sequence). V was pared by 6 bases and J by 3 bases, with 14 bases between. The CDR3 runs to 15 residues. CDR3 in DNA: TGTGCCAGCAGGGATACAGGAGTGCCTAATGAAAAACTGTTTTTT. Amino acids: CASRDTGVPNEKLFF.

The V and J genes are TRBV5-1 and TRBJ1-5; D is ambiguous. Germline assignment: CDR1 SGHRS and CDR2 YFSETQ. V shed 0 bases and J shed 1 base, with 8 bases lying between them. This CDR3 spans 15 amino acids. The CDR3, as DNA: TGCGCCAGCAGCTTGGGGGCAGCCAGCAATCAGCCCCAGCATTTT. It yields the protein CASSLGAASNQPQHF. Full variable domain (missing parts from reference TRBV5-1 and TRBJ1-5): KAGVTQTPRYLIKTRGQQVTLSCSPISGHRSVSWYQQTPGQGLQFLFEYFSETQRNKGNFPGRFSGRQFSNSRSEMNVSTLELGDSALYLCASSLGAASNQPQHFGDGTRLSIL.

The chain combines TRBV10-2 with TRBJ1-5, with 7 positions matching TRBD1. This CDR3 spans 15 amino acids. The germline gives CDR1 WSHSY, CDR2 SAAADI. The J segment lost 6 bases and the V segment lost 0 bases, leaving 5 bases of the junction unmatched. CDR3 DNA sequence: TGCGCCAGCAGTGAGTCGAGAGGGGGCGGTCAGCCCCAGCATTTT. This codes for CASSESRGGGQPQHF.

V gene TRBV28 combines with J gene TRBJ1-2; D unresolved. This CDR3 has 13 residues. Trimming left V 4 bases short and J 8 bases short, with 14 bases between. Germline V lookup: CDR1 MDHEN, CDR2 SYDVKM. CDR3 loop: CASSSISIGGYTF. CDR3 DNA: TGTGCCAGCAGTTCTATATCCATCGGGGGCTACACCTTC.